The 18 T cell receptor beta chains given below trace back to one sample, sequenced in a study of blood T cell repertoires in COVID-19. The assay was immunoSEQ multiplex PCR, and TCRdb's table has in-frame clones only and misses some. The repertoire holds approximately 250,000 clones, about nine tenths seen once, with about 4% in the top ten. Sequenced: PBMCs or T cells enriched from blood (not recorded which). The receptors here all came from a woman between 25 and 40 years old with acute COVID-19.

This chain joins TRBV18 and TRBJ2-3, with D unresolved. This CDR3 region has 14 residues. With 1 base removed from V and 2 bases from J, the gap between germline ends came to 7 bases. Looked up from germline, CDR1 is KGHSH and CDR2 is LQKENI. DNA for the CDR3: TGTGCCAGCTCACCACGAGAGAACACAGATACGCAGTATTTT. Translated, it gives CASSPRENTDTQYF.

V is TRBV5-1 and J is TRBJ2-3; 9 bases line up with TRBD2. After removal of 0 bases from V and 2 bases from J, the junction contained 7 bases not matched to a gene. This CDR3 is 17 amino acids long. Germline V gives CDR1 SGHRS, CDR2 YFSETQ. The CDR3 region is CASSLGSSGTSTDTQYF. The DNA for the CDR3 is TGCGCCAGCAGCTTGGGGTCTAGCGGGACATCCACAGATACGCAGTATTTT.

This rearrangement joins TRBV10-3 to TRBJ1-4, with a weak D call TRBD1 (5 bases). Germline V gene sequence: CDR1 ENHRY, CDR2 SYGVKD. The length of the CDR3 is 13 residues. The V end was cut by 10 bases, the J end by 5 bases, with 14 bases between. The CDR3 bases are TGTGCCACCCGTATGGACATCAATGAAAAACTGTTTTTT. Translated: CATRMDINEKLFF.

This clone was detected once. This chain joins TRBV11-1 and TRBJ1-1; D is possibly TRBD1 (6 bases). The CDR3 has 11 residues. Germline values: CDR1 SGHAT, CDR2 FQDESV (reference sequence). V was shortened by 6 bases and J by 11 bases, with 13 bases between the two germline ends. Written as DNA, the CDR3 is TGTGCCAGCAGTTCGGACAGAGGGGCTTTCTTT. As protein: CASSSDRGAFF.

The V gene is TRBV5-3, the J gene TRBJ1-1; 7 nucleotides match TRBD1. TRBV5-3 is designated an ORF whose function remains uncertain. The CDR3 sequence is 18 residues long. With 0 bases clipped from V and 1 base from J, the junction kept 12 bases outside the gene matches. In nucleotides, the CDR3 is TGTGCCAGAAGCTTGGCCGGGACAGACACCCACCGGAACACTGAAGCTTTCTTT. Residues: CARSLAGTDTHRNTEAFF.

This chain joins TRBV4-1 and TRBJ2-1; 10 bases fit TRBD2. Losses at the gene ends were 1 base for V and 0 bases for J; bases not matched to a gene: 0. CDR1 and CDR2 (germline): MGHRA, YSYEKL. The CDR3 contains 16 residues. CDR3 region: CASSQVAGGSYNEQFF. The CDR3 nucleotides read TGCGCCAGCAGCCAAGTAGCGGGAGGCTCCTACAATGAGCAGTTCTTC.

The table lists this clone with a count of one. The chain links TRBV27 to TRBJ2-7; 10 positions match TRBD2. CDR1 is MNHEY and CDR2 is SMNVEV in the germline V gene (reference sequence). The CDR3 extends over 14 amino acids. Trimming at V came to 4 bases and at J to 12 bases, leaving 12 bases not matched to a gene. The DNA for the CDR3 is TGTGCCAGCAGTTCCCCCGGGGTAGCGGGAGGAGTGTACTTC. Translating gives CASSSPGVAGGVYF.

The genes are TRBV19 and TRBJ2-6; 7 bases agree with TRBD2. The CDR3 is 19 amino acids. Trimming took 3 bases from V and 2 from J; bases not matched to a gene: 13. Looked up from germline, CDR1 is LNHDA and CDR2 is SQIVND (reference sequence). CDR3 amino acids: CASSIGPFRGSAGANVLTF. As DNA, the CDR3 is TGTGCCAGTAGTATCGGGCCATTTCGCGGGAGCGCTGGGGCCAACGTCCTGACTTTC.

CDR3 DNA: TGTGCCAGCAGTTACGACAGGGGGTCAACTAATGAAAAACTGTTTTTT. It specifies CASSYDRGSTNEKLFF. The rearrangement uses TRBV6-5 and TRBJ1-4; 9 nucleotides agree with TRBD1. Unmatched junction bases numbered 1, after V lost 2 bases and J lost 0 bases. Germline CDR1 MNHEY, CDR2 SVGAGI. This CDR3 region has 16 residues.

Comments on this clone: The sample contains more than one DNA sequence encoding this CDR3. The CDR3 nucleotides are TGTGCCAGCTCACCGTCGGGGGATCAGCCCCAGCATTTT. This encodes CASSPSGDQPQHF. The rearrangement uses TRBV18 and TRBJ1-5; TRBD1 is a possible D gene (5 bases). The germline V and J ends were trimmed by 3 bases and 5 bases, with 8 bases remaining between them. The CDR3 covers 13 residues. The germline V gene has CDR1 KGHSH and CDR2 LQKENI.

V is TRBV25-1 and J is TRBJ2-1, with 7 bases aligning to TRBD2. J gave up 8 bases and V 3 bases, and 13 bases lay outside the gene matches. Germline lookup yields CDR1 MGHDK and CDR2 SYGVNS. This CDR3 has 16 residues. The CDR3 DNA sequence: TGTGCCAGCAGTGACCCTATCCAGGGAGGGCTCGATGAGCAGTTCTTC. This translates into CASSDPIQGGLDEQFF.

The chain couples TRBV6-2 or TRBV6-3 to TRBJ1-3; TRBD1 is a possible D gene (6 bases). The CDR3 extends over 16 amino acids. V lost 4 bases and J lost 0, with 13 bases in between. CDR1 and CDR2 (germline): MNHEY, SVGEGT. The CDR3: CASSFPTGGSGNTIYF. CDR3 in DNA: TGTGCCAGCAGTTTTCCGACAGGAGGCTCTGGAAACACCATATATTTT.

The chain links TRBV6-4 to TRBJ1-4; 9 bases are shared with TRBD1. This CDR3 comprises 13 residues. V shed 5 bases, J shed 8 bases, and the junction held 3 bases outside the gene matches. Germline loops: CDR1 MRHNA, CDR2 SNTAGT. Here the CDR3 reads CASSPGTGEKLFF. CDR3 DNA: TGTGCCAGCAGTCCCGGGACAGGGGAAAAACTGTTTTTT.

The CDR3 coding sequence is TGTGCCACCAGCAGAATTGACAGGGCAGGGACCTACAATGAGCAGTTCTTC. This encodes CATSRIDRAGTYNEQFF. The chain couples TRBV15 to TRBJ2-1; 7 bases map to TRBD1. V dropped 2 bases and J dropped 2; count of bases not matched to a gene: 9. CDR1 LNHNV and CDR2 YYDKDF come from the germline V gene (reference sequence). The CDR3 runs to 17 residues.

The chain joins TRBV10-2 to TRBJ2-7; 10 positions agree with TRBD2. The CDR3 is 14 residues long. The V gene's germline CDR1 is WSHSY and CDR2 SAAADI. The V segment lost 3 bases and the J segment 6 bases; nucleotides outside the gene matches: 5. The CDR3 nucleotides read TGCGCCAGCAGTGATCTAGCGGGAGTAGTCGAGCAGTACTTC. It specifies CASSDLAGVVEQYF.

This clone has only one observation. The chain is built from TRBV7-9 and TRBJ2-1; TRBD2 is a possible D gene (5 bases). Germline lookup yields CDR1 SEHNR and CDR2 FQNEAQ (reference sequence). Deletions cut 5 bases from V and 5 bases from J, with 16 bases between. This CDR3 comprises 15 residues. The CDR3 spells CASSTDYREHNEQFF. The CDR3 DNA sequence: TGTGCCAGCAGCACAGATTACCGGGAACACAATGAGCAGTTCTTC.

The gene calls are TRBV27 and TRBJ1-5; D is ambiguous. Germline lookup yields CDR1 MNHEY and CDR2 SMNVEV (reference sequence). The V end was cut by 3 bases, the J end by 5 bases, with 11 bases between. The CDR3 loop spans 14 amino acids. The CDR3 region has the DNA TGTGCCAGCAGTTTGAGAGGTTCTCATCAGCCCCAGCATTTT. This gives the protein CASSLRGSHQPQHF.

The V and J genes are TRBV7-9 and TRBJ1-6; unclear D gene. Germline CDR1 and CDR2: SEHNR and FQNEAQ (reference sequence). CDR3 length: 14 residues. V lost 4 bases to trimming and J lost 6 bases, with 10 bases between them. The chain's CDR3 is CASSSRGRNSPLHF. The CDR3 region has the DNA TGTGCCAGCAGCTCGCGAGGCCGTAATTCACCCCTCCACTTT.